This TCR beta chain was captured in a study of shared clonotypes between healthy human individuals. In the naive CD8 group, cells lacked CD45RO and were positively selected for CCR7, so terminally differentiated effector memory CD45RA+ cells were left out. Method: immunoSEQ multiplex PCR; TCRdb's copy keeps in-frame clones and lacks some. Of approximately 650,000 clones in the sample, nearly 97% were seen once. The CDR3 contains 16 residues. Between the trimmed V and J ends, which lost 1 base and 0 bases, there was a span of 10 bases. Germline V gene lookup returns CDR1 SNHLY and CDR2 FYNNEI. Material: naive CD8+ T cells sorted from blood. This chain links TRBV2 with TRBJ2-1, with no clear D. This clonotype was sampled from a young woman in good health. CDR3 nucleotides: TGTGCCAGCAGTGAAGGGGCGCCAGACTCCTACAATGAGCAGTTCTTC. This translates into CASSEGAPDSYNEQFF. Full variable domain (remainder filled in from reference TRBV2 and TRBJ2-1): EPEVTQTPSHQVTQMGQEVILRCVPISNHLYFYWYRQILGQKVEFLVSFYNNEISEKSEIFDDQFSVERPDGSNFTLKIRSTKLEDSAMYFCASSEGAPDSYNEQFFGPGTRLTVL.